This T cell receptor beta chain was observed in a study of T-cell reconstitution after alpha-beta-depleted transplantation in children. Unique molecular identifiers were incorporated into the prepared TCRbeta library. MiXCR was run by TCRdb on the PCR reads, yielding one entry per CDR3 protein. This sample has about 980,000 distinct CDR3 sequences, with about 29% found just once. Regarding this clonotype: Its antigen is not known. A much larger clone sits a single nucleotide away, making a read error possible.

Study results and caveats: Hyperexpanded clones declined; after one year, newly produced T cells mostly supplied diversity. High day-60 TCRbeta diversity in some patients came from surviving recipient T cells and thymic progenitors. Several hundred expanded graft clones reportedly gave rise to the alpha-beta T cells present about two months after transplant.

Trimming removed 4 bases from V and 8 bases from J; junction bases left unmatched: 5. The CDR3 is 14 residues long. Germline CDR1 and CDR2: SEHNR and FQNEAQ (reference sequence). The receptor was derived from a boy under two years old who had a stem cell transplant for SCID, so the T cells may come from the graft donor. This chain uses TRBV7-9 with TRBJ1-4; TRBD1 matches 9 bases. The sequenced sample was PBMCs, mostly from graft donor cells, obtained 360 days after TCRalphabeta/CD19-depleted stem cell transplant. The CDR3 spells CASSSGTGREKLFF. As DNA, the CDR3 is TGTGCCAGCAGCTCCGGGACAGGGCGCGAAAAACTGTTTTTT.